Listed below are T cell receptor beta chains from one sample, sequenced in a study of blood T cells in healthy people across ages. TCRdb re-analysed the 5' RACE reads in MiXCR, keeping a single row per CDR3 protein. This repertoire shows just over 1 million distinct CDR3 sequences, 45% found once; its top ten account for approximately 17%. Sequencing used blood. The receptors here all came from a woman in her sixties in good health. The CDR3 runs from the conserved cysteine through the conserved F or W. Fields, in order: CDR3 protein, CDR3 DNA, clone size, V gene, J gene, D gene. A D gene is named only where the DNA matches it firmly. The listing skips clone size in some rows; elsewhere it reads once, few, many or a size class.

CDR3: CASSLAPGLAGTYEQYF; DNA: TGCGCCAGCAGCTTGGCCCCGGGACTAGCGGGAACCTACGAGCAGTACTTC; size: once; V: TRBV5-1; J: TRBJ2-7; D: TRBD2
CDR3: CASSATGFETQYF; DNA: TGTGCCAGCAGCGCCACAGGGTTTGAGACCCAGTACTTC; size: .; V: TRBV5-5; J: TRBJ2-5; D: .
CDR3: CSASDPSGANVLTF; DNA: TGCAGCGCTTCCGACCCCTCTGGGGCCAACGTCCTGACTTTC; size: few; V: TRBV29-1; J: TRBJ2-6; D: .
CDR3: CASEPQGTEAYEQYF; DNA: TGTGCCAGCGAACCCCAGGGGACGGAGGCCTACGAGCAGTACTTC; size: .; V: TRBV2; J: TRBJ2-7; D: .
CDR3: CASSLSGIYGYTF; DNA: TGTGCCAGCAGTTTATCGGGTATCTATGGCTACACCTTC; size: .; V: TRBV12-3/TRBV12-4; J: TRBJ1-2; D: .
CDR3: CSVGGSGSTPDSYNEQFF; DNA: TGCAGCGTTGGAGGAAGCGGGAGTACTCCCGACTCCTACAATGAGCAGTTCTTC; size: .; V: TRBV29-1; J: TRBJ2-1; D: TRBD2
CDR3: CASSHSRANVLTF; DNA: TGTGCCAGCAGTCACTCTCGGGCCAACGTCCTGACTTTC; size: .; V: TRBV12-3/TRBV12-4; J: TRBJ2-6; D: .
CDR3: CASRGLTGVEETQYF; DNA: TGTGCCAGCAGGGGGCTGACAGGGGTGGAAGAGACCCAGTACTTC; size: .; V: TRBV2; J: TRBJ2-5; D: TRBD1
CDR3: CASSLMAASGNNEQYF; DNA: TGCGCCAGCAGCTTGATGGCGGCTAGCGGAAACAATGAGCAGTACTTC; size: .; V: TRBV5-1; J: TRBJ2-7; D: TRBD2
CDR3: CVSSLSSGYGETQYF; DNA: TGTGTCAGCAGTTTATCTTCAGGGTACGGGGAGACCCAGTACTTC; size: .; V: TRBV28; J: TRBJ2-5; D: .
CDR3: CALHRTNSYEQYF; DNA: TGTGCCCTACATAGGACAAATTCCTACGAGCAGTACTTC; size: .; V: TRBV6-1; J: TRBJ2-7; D: .
CDR3: CATRQDRTDTQYF; DNA: TGCGCCACCCGACAGGACCGCACAGATACGCAGTATTTT; size: .; V: TRBV5-1; J: TRBJ2-3; D: .
CDR3: CASSLAGVKSPEQYF; DNA: TGTGCCAGCAGCCTAGCGGGAGTAAAAAGCCCCGAGCAGTACTTC; size: .; V: TRBV11-2; J: TRBJ2-7; D: TRBD2
CDR3: CSVEGLAGGGSYEQYF; DNA: TGCAGCGTTGAAGGGCTAGCGGGAGGGGGCTCCTACGAGCAGTACTTC; size: .; V: TRBV29-1; J: TRBJ2-7; D: TRBD2
CDR3: CASSYSLPGGTQYF; DNA: TGTGCCAGCAGTTACTCGCTCCCGGGCGGGACCCAGTACTTC; size: .; V: TRBV6-2/TRBV6-3; J: TRBJ2-5; D: .
CDR3: CSARDSDRAIGELFF; DNA: TGCAGTGCTAGGGACTCGGACAGGGCAATCGGGGAGCTGTTTTTT; size: .; V: TRBV20-1; J: TRBJ2-2; D: TRBD1
CDR3: CASSSARAAGNQPQHF; DNA: TGTGCCAGCAGTTCCGCTCGGGCAGCGGGCAATCAGCCCCAGCATTTT; size: few; V: TRBV27; J: TRBJ1-5; D: .
CDR3: CASRFPTNTGELFF; DNA: TGCGCCAGCAGGTTCCCCACGAACACCGGGGAGCTGTTTTTT; size: .; V: TRBV10-2; J: TRBJ2-2; D: .
CDR3: CASSLVAGEGLITEAFF; DNA: TGTGCCAGCAGTTTAGTGGCAGGGGAGGGGCTGATTACTGAAGCTTTCTTT; size: .; V: TRBV12-3/TRBV12-4; J: TRBJ1-1; D: .
CDR3: CASSLDPRGLSTDTQYF; DNA: TGCGCCAGCAGCTTGGACCCGAGAGGGTTGAGCACAGATACGCAGTATTTT; size: .; V: TRBV5-1; J: TRBJ2-3; D: .
CDR3: CSGSDRDSNNYEQYF; DNA: TGCAGTGGTTCAGACCGGGACAGCAACAACTACGAGCAGTACTTC; size: .; V: TRBV20-1; J: TRBJ2-7; D: TRBD1
CDR3: CASSDGGGQGKTQYF; DNA: TGTGCCAGCAGCGACGGAGGTGGGCAGGGCAAGACCCAGTACTTC; size: few; V: TRBV7-3; J: TRBJ2-5; D: .
CDR3: CASSPPGLNTEAFF; DNA: TGTGCCAGCAGCCCGCCGGGGCTGAACACTGAAGCTTTCTTT; size: few; V: TRBV7-9; J: TRBJ1-1; D: .
CDR3: CAIESASGTDTQYF; DNA: TGTGCCATCGAGAGTGCGAGCGGCACAGATACGCAGTATTTT; size: once; V: TRBV6-2/TRBV6-3; J: TRBJ2-3; D: .
CDR3: CATGGGNEQYF; DNA: TGTGCCACCGGAGGGGGGAATGAGCAGTACTTC; size: .; V: TRBV25-1; J: TRBJ2-7; D: .
CDR3: CSVGDRVIITEAFF; DNA: TGCAGCGTTGGGGACAGGGTTATTATAACTGAAGCTTTCTTT; size: .; V: TRBV29-1; J: TRBJ1-1; D: TRBD1
CDR3: CATSGTGSPNEQFF; DNA: TGTGCCACCAGTGGTACCGGGAGCCCCAATGAGCAGTTCTTC; size: .; V: TRBV24-1; J: TRBJ2-1; D: .
CDR3: CASSPLESYGYTF; DNA: TGTGCCAGCTCACCACTGGAGTCCTATGGCTACACCTTC; size: few; V: TRBV18; J: TRBJ1-2; D: .